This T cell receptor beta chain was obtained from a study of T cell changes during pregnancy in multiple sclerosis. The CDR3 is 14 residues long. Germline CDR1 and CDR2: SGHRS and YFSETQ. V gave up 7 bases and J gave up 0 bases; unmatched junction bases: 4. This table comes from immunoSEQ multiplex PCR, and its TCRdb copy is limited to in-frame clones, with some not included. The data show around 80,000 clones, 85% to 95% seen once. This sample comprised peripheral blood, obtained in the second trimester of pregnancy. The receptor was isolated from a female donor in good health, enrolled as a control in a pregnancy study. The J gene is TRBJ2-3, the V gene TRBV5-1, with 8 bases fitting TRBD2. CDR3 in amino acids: CASLRGGSTDTQYF. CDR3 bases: TGCGCCAGCCTCCGGGGGGGAAGCACAGATACGCAGTATTTT.